This note documents a single T cell receptor (beta chain) sequence. Its target is not known. The data stem from a study of cytomegalovirus exposure and HLA in healthy donors. Study outcomes and limitations: Follow-up analysis later connected one missense variant in DCLRE1C with trimming of TCR beta V- and J-genes. Presence/absence analyses assumed roughly uniform sequencing depth across donors.

CDR1 and CDR2 from the germline V gene are SEHNR and FQNEAQ (reference sequence). The CDR3 totals 15 residues. PCR employed 60 Vbeta and 13 Jbeta primers. The assay was immunoSEQ multiplex PCR, and TCRdb's table has in-frame clones only and misses some. The table records 150,000 to 200,000 clones, around 84% of them present only once. The origin of this receptor is a woman aged 18 to 35 in good health and CMV-seronegative. Sequenced: PBMCs. The chain links TRBV7-9 to TRBJ2-5, with a weak D call TRBD1 (6 bases). The end of the DNA aligns better with TRBJ2-7, so the J call may be wrong. Written as DNA, the CDR3 is TGTGCCAGCAGCTTTGGGCGGACAGCCTCCTACGAGCAGTACTTC. This sequence encodes CASSFGRTASYEQYF.